The T cell receptor beta chain described here comes from a study of T-cell reconstitution after alpha-beta-depleted transplantation in children. The CDR3 totals 14 residues. Germline V CDR1 and CDR2: SGHRS, YFSETQ. Trimming stripped 2 bases from V and 6 bases from J, with 14 bases between. This clonotype was found many times. What it binds is not known. A library of TCRbeta sequences, prepared with unique molecular identifiers, was generated. Via MiXCR, TCRdb re-called the PCR reads, giving one row per CDR3 protein. The table shows some 300,000 distinct CDR3 sequences, with over 7.5% occurring only once. Findings and caveats of the study: After transplant, at about two months, alpha-beta T cells were reportedly derived from several hundred expanded graft clones. Surviving recipient T cells and intrathymic progenitors accounted for some patients' high TCRbeta diversity at day 60. A year had passed since transplant, and T-cell counts and diversity by then came mostly from newly produced T cells.

This specimen was peripheral blood, taken 360 days after TCRalphabeta/CD19-depleted stem cell transplant. This chain uses TRBV5-1 with TRBJ1-2, with TRBD1 as a possible D gene (5 bases). The sequence was obtained from a female patient aged 2-10 years who had a stem cell transplant for Fanconi anemia, so the T cells may come from the graft donor. The CDR3 spells CASSFEGNWDGYTF. The DNA for the CDR3 is TGCGCCAGCAGCTTCGAGGGGAACTGGGATGGCTACACCTTC.